This T cell receptor beta chain was found in a study of T cells after yellow fever vaccination. The wider study: Fractions low in cell number were prepared with SMART-Seq v4 Ultra Low Input.

TCRdb used MiXCR to reprocess the 5' RACE reads, holding one entry per CDR3 protein. The data contain 300,000 to 400,000 distinct CDR3 sequences, 7.5% to 9% of them singletons. The clonotype comes from a man aged 18 to 30 who received the YFV17D yellow fever vaccine. The sample in question was PBMCs, obtained on the day of the first yellow fever vaccination.

The CDR3 is CASSPHAGNRQPQHF. CDR3 in DNA: TGTGCCAGTAGCCCTCATGCCGGGAATCGGCAGCCCCAGCATTTT. The rearrangement joins TRBV19 to TRBJ1-5; unclear D gene. The germline gives CDR1 LNHDA, CDR2 SQIVND (reference sequence). V lost 6 bases and J 7 bases, leaving 19 bases between the germline ends. This CDR3 is 15 amino acids long.